The rows below give T cell receptor beta chains drawn from one sample of a study of blood T cell repertoires in COVID-19. Sequencing used immunoSEQ multiplex PCR; TCRdb keeps in-frame clones, though not all of them. The data contain around 200,000 clones, more than 70% of them seen just once; the ten biggest clones take up 4.5% to 7%. The sample taken for sequencing was PBMCs or T cells enriched from blood (not recorded which). The receptors come from a man between 35 and 55 years old with acute COVID-19. CDR3s include the opening cysteine and the closing phenylalanine or tryptophan. The D gene is left open where the match is weak.

v_call,d_call,j_call,cdr3_aa
TRBV28,TRBD1,TRBJ1-2,CASSLSTGSTFNYGYTF
TRBV6-5,-,TRBJ1-2,CASSLSGTGRYGYTF
TRBV7-2,TRBD2,TRBJ2-1,CASSLLSGRGNNEQFF
TRBV2,-,TRBJ2-5,CASSGTSEETQYF
TRBV29-1,-,TRBJ2-3,CSVDRGTDTQYF
TRBV24-1,-,TRBJ1-5,CATQGFSNQPQHF
TRBV21-1,-,TRBJ1-4,CASSPDRVGEKLFF
TRBV27,-,TRBJ1-6,CASSLRVVAYNSPLHF
TRBV3-1/TRBV3-2,TRBD1,TRBJ2-5,CAVGTGGRETQYF
TRBV6-1,TRBD1,TRBJ1-1,CASSEYLGTGGKTEAFF
TRBV28,-,TRBJ1-5,CASRYGQSNQPQHF
TRBV27,TRBD2,TRBJ2-1,CASSLLLAGGIVPKTNEQFF
TRBV7-2,-,TRBJ2-1,CASSLAPVGSGVYNEQFF
TRBV30,-,TRBJ2-1,CAGHPLSGIEQFF
TRBV30,-,TRBJ2-5,CAWSVLETQYF
TRBV10-3,-,TRBJ1-2,CAISESGGDSGYTF
TRBV6-5,TRBD1,TRBJ1-2,CASRDRGRPNGGYTF
TRBV28,-,TRBJ2-2,CASSGGELFF
TRBV5-6,TRBD1,TRBJ1-1,CASSYGTGNAEAFF
TRBV7-9,-,TRBJ2-3,CASSSQSAGQYF
TRBV7-6,TRBD1,TRBJ1-5,CASSLTAGGKNQPQHF
TRBV11-1,-,TRBJ2-3,CASSPPGVAQYF
TRBV30,-,TRBJ1-5,CAWSARVNQPQHF
TRBV30,TRBD2,TRBJ2-2,CAWIGRAYAGELFF
TRBV7-9,-,TRBJ2-3,CASIREQITDTQYF
TRBV12-5,TRBD2,TRBJ2-3,CASGPGLAGGTDTQYF